The T cell receptor (beta chain) under discussion was sequenced for a study of blood T cell repertoires in COVID-19. Turning to the study itself: The analysed material was cDNA or gDNA that came from T cells, B-cell-depleted T cells, or PBMCs.

Using immunoSEQ multiplex PCR, the repertoire was profiled, and TCRdb retains in-frame clones only, with some absent. The table has about 330,000 clones, around 80% seen once. The CDR3 has 13 residues. Per the germline V gene, CDR1 is SGHNT and CDR2 is YYREEE (reference sequence). Trimming shortened V by 4 bases and J by 4 bases, and 10 bases separated the two germline ends. Sequencing used peripheral blood. The source is a woman aged 50 to 65 with acute or convalescent COVID-19. The rearrangement uses TRBV5-4 and TRBJ2-3; possibly TRBD2 for D (5 bases). The CDR3 loop is CASSPGSADTQYF. The CDR3 bases are TGTGCCAGCAGCCCGGGAAGCGCAGATACGCAGTATTTT.